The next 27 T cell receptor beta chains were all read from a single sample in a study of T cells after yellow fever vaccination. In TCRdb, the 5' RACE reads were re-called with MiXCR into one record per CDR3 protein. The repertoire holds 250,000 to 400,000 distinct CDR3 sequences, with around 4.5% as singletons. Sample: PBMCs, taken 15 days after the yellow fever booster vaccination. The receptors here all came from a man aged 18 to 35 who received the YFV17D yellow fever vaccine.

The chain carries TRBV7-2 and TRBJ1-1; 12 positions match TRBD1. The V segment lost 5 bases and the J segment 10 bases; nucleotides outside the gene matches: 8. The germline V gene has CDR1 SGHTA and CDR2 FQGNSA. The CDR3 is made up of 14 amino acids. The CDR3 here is CASSLRDRGRGAFF. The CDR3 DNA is TGTGCCAGCAGCCTCCGGGACAGGGGGCGCGGAGCTTTCTTT.

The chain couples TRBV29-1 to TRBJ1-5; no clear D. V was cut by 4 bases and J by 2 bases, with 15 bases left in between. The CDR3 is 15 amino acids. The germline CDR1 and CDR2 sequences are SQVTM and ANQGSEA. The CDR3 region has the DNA TGCAGCGTTGCCGACGGCTGGCTAGGCAATCAGCCCCAGCATTTT. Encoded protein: CSVADGWLGNQPQHF.

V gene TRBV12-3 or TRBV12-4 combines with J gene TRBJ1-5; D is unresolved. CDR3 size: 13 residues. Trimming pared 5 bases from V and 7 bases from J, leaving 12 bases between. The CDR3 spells CASSPGWRQPQHF. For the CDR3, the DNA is TGTGCCAGCAGTCCGGGATGGAGGCAGCCCCAGCATTTT.

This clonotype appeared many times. CDR3 DNA sequence: TGTGCCAGCAGTCGAGCGATAGGGACGGAAACCCTCTATAGCAATCAGCCCCAGCATTTT. It yields the protein CASSRAIGTETLYSNQPQHF. This chain joins TRBV6-6 and TRBJ1-5; perhaps TRBD1 as D (5 bases). Germline V gene lookup returns CDR1 MNHNY and CDR2 SVGAGI (reference sequence). Deletions cut 5 bases from V and 0 bases from J, with 26 bases between. The CDR3 has 20 amino acids.

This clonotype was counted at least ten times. As DNA, the CDR3 is TGTGCCAGCAGCGTAGGGGCACTTGGATATGGCTACACCTTC. This codes for CASSVGALGYGYTF. This chain joins TRBV9 and TRBJ1-2; no reliable D call. Trimming left V 0 bases short and J 5 bases short, with 11 bases between. From germline, CDR1 is SGDLS and CDR2 YYNGEE. The CDR3 spans 14 residues.

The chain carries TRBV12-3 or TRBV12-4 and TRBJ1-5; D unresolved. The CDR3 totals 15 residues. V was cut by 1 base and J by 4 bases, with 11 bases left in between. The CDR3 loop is CASSLGRLANQPQHF. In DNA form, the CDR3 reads TGTGCCAGCAGTTTAGGCAGGCTAGCGAATCAGCCCCAGCATTTT.

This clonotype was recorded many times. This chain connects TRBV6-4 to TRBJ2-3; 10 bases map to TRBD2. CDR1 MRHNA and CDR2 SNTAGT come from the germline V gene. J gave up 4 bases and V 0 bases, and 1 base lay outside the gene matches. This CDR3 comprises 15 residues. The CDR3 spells CASSDSSGGADTQYF. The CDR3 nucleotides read TGTGCCAGCAGTGACTCGAGCGGGGGGGCAGATACGCAGTATTTT.

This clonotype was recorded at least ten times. CDR3: CASSLEGQQYNEQFF. CDR3 DNA: TGCGCCAGCAGCTTGGAGGGACAGCAATACAATGAGCAGTTCTTC. This chain connects TRBV5-1 to TRBJ2-1; TRBD1 matches at 7 bases. This CDR3 spans 15 amino acids. With 0 bases clipped from V and 4 bases from J, the junction kept 4 bases outside the gene matches. Germline CDR1 SGHRS, CDR2 YFSETQ.

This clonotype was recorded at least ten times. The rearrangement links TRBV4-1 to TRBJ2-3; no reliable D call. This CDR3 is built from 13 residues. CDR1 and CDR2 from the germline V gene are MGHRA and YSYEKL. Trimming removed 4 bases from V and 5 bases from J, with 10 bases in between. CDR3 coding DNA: TGCGCCAGCAGCCCGATTGGCGGAGATACGCAGTATTTT. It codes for CASSPIGGDTQYF.

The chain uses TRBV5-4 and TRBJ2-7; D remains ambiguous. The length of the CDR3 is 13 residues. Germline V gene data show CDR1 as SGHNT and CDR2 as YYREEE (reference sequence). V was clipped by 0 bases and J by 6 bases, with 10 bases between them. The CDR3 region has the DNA TGTGCCAGCAGCTTGGATGGGGTGGGCGAGCAGTACGTC. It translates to CASSLDGVGEQYV.

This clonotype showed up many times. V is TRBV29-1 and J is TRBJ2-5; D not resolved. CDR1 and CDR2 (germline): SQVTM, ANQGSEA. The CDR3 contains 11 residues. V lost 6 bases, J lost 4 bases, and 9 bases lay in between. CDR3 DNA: TGCAGCGTCTCGACCAGAGAGACCCAGTACTTC. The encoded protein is CSVSTRETQYF.

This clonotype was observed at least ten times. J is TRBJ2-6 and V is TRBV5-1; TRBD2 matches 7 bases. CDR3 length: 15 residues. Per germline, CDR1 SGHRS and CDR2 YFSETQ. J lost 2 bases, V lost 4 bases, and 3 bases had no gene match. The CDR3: CASSRGTTGANVLTF. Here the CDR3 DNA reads TGCGCCAGCAGCCGGGGGACTACTGGGGCCAACGTCCTGACTTTC.

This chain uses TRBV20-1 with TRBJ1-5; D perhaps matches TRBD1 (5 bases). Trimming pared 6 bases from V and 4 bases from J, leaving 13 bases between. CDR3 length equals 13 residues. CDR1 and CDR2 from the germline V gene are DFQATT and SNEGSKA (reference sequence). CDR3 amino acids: CSARDRENQPQHF. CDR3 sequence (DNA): TGCAGTGCCCGGGACCGAGAAAATCAGCCCCAGCATTTT.

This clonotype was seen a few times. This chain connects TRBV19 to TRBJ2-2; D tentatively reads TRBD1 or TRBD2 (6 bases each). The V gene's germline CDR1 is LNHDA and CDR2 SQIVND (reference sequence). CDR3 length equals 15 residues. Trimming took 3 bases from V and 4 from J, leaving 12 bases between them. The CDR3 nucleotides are TGTGCCAGTAGTATTCGGGGGCTGGGCACCGGGGAGCTGTTTTTT. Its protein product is CASSIRGLGTGELFF.

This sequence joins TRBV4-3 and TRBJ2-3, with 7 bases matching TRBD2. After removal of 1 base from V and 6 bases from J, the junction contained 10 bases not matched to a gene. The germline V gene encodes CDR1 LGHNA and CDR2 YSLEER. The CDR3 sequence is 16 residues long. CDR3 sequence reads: CASSQGRLATADTQYF. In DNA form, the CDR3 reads TGCGCCAGCAGCCAAGGGCGACTAGCCACCGCGGATACGCAGTATTTT.

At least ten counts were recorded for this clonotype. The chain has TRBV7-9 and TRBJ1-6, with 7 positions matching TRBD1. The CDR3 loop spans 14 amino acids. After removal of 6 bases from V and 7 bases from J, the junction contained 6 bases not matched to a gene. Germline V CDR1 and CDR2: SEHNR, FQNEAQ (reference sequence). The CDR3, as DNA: TGTGCCAGCAGTCGGGACAGTCTAAATTCACCCCTCCACTTT. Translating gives CASSRDSLNSPLHF.

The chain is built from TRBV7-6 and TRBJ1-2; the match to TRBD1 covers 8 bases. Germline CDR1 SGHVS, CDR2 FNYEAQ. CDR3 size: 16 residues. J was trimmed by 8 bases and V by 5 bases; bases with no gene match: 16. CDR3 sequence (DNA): TGTGCCAGCAGCCCGGACCCAGGGGGCGCGGGACCCGGCTACACCTTC. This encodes CASSPDPGGAGPGYTF. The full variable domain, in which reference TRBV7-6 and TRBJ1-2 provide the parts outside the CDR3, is GAGVSQSPRYKVTKRGQDVALRCDPISGHVSLYWYRQALGQGPEFLTYFNYEAQQDKSGLPNDRFSAERPEGSISTLTIQRTEQRDSAMYRCASSPDPGGAGPGYTFGSGTRLTVV.

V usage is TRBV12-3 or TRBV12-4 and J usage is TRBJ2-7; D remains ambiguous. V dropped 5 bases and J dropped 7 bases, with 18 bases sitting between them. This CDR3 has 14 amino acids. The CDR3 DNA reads TGTGCCAGCAGTCCCATACGGAGTGCACGTGAGCAGTACTTC. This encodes CASSPIRSAREQYF.

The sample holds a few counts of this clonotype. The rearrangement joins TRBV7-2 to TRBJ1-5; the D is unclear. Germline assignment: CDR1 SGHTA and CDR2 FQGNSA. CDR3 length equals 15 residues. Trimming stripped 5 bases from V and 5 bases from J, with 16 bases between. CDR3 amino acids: CASSQTPRTHQPQHF. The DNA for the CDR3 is TGTGCCAGCAGCCAGACCCCCAGGACCCATCAGCCCCAGCATTTT.

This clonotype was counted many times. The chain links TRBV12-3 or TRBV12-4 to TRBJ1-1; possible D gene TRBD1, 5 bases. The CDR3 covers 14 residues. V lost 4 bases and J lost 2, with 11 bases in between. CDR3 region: CASSSGLSNTEAFF. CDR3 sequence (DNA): TGTGCCAGCAGTTCGGGACTTAGCAACACTGAAGCTTTCTTT.

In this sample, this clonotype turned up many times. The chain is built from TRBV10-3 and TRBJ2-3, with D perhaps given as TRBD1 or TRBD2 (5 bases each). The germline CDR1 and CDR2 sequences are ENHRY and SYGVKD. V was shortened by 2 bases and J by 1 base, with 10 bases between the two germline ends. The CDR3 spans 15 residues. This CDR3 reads CAISEKGDGTDTQYF. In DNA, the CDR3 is TGTGCCATCAGTGAGAAAGGGGACGGCACAGATACGCAGTATTTT.

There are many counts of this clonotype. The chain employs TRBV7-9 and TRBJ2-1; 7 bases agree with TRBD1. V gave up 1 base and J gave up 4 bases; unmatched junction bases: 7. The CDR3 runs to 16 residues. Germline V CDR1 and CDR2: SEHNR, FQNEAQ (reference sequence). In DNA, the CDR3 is TGTGCCAGCAGCTTAGTGGTGGGGGACAGATACAATGAGCAGTTCTTC. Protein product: CASSLVVGDRYNEQFF.

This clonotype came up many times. The CDR3 nucleotides are TGTGCCATCAGCCCGGACCACAGGGATAATTCACCCCTCCACTTT. It translates to CAISPDHRDNSPLHF. The chain links TRBV10-3 to TRBJ1-6, with TRBD1 as a possible D gene (6 bases). With 6 bases removed from V and 5 bases from J, the gap between germline ends came to 14 bases. From germline, CDR1 is ENHRY and CDR2 SYGVKD. The CDR3 runs 15 residues.

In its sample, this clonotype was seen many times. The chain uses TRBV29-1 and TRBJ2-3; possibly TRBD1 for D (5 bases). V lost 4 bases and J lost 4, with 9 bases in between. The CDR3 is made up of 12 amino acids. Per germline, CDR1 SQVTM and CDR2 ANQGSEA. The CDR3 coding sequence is TGCAGCGTTGCGACAGAAGCAGATACGCAGTATTTT. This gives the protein CSVATEADTQYF.

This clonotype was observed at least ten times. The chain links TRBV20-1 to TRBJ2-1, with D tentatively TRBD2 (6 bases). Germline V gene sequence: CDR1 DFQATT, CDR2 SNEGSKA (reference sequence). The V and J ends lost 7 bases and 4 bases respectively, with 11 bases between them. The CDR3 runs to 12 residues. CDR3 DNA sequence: TGCAGTGTTACGGGGGAATACAATGAGCAGTTCTTC. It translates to CSVTGEYNEQFF.

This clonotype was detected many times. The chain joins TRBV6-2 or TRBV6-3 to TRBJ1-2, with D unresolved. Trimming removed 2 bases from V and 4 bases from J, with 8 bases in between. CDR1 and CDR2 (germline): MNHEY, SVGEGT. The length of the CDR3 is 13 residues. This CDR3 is CASSYVGLYGYTF. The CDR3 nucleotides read TGTGCCAGCAGTTACGTCGGTCTCTATGGCTACACCTTC.

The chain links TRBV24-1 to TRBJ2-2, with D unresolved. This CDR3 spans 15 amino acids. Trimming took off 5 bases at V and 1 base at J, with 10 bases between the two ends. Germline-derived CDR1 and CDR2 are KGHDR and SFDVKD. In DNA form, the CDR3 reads TGTGCCACCAGTGCAGGACCAGAGAACACCGGGGAGCTGTTTTTT. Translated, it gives CATSAGPENTGELFF.